These 29 T cell receptor beta chains originate from one sample sequenced in a study of memory CD8 T cells in hepatitis C reinfection. Here immunoSEQ multiplex PCR was the method, and the copy in TCRdb shows in-frame clones only, minus some. The top ten hold roughly 1% of the sample, which has 40,000 to 60,000 clones, under 90% seen once. Time point indicated: pre-reinfection, 55 to 20 weeks before reinfection detection. The sorted cells went straight to TCR sequencing with no prior in vitro expansion. The sample was naive CD8+ T cells sorted from blood. The receptors originated from a man younger than 30 with hepatitis C virus infection.

J is TRBJ2-7 and V is TRBV6-5; 10 nucleotides align to TRBD1. Trimming removed 4 bases from V and 4 bases from J; junction bases left unmatched: 7. The germline gives CDR1 MNHEY, CDR2 SVGAGI. The CDR3 sequence is 15 residues long. CDR3 in DNA: TGTGCCAGCAGTTTCACCGGGACAGGGGCTTACGAGCAGTACGTC. It encodes CASSFTGTGAYEQYV.

This clone was seen once. This chain links TRBV6-5 with TRBJ1-2; TRBD1 is a possible D gene (6 bases). This CDR3 region has 14 residues. Looked up from germline, CDR1 is MNHEY and CDR2 is SVGAGI. V was cut by 6 bases and J by 5 bases, with 16 bases left in between. The CDR3 sequence: CASRPLGGEYGYTF. CDR3 bases: TGTGCCAGCAGACCGCTAGGGGGAGAATATGGCTACACCTTC.

This clone was seen a handful of times. The chain has TRBV30 and TRBJ1-1; no definite D call. Germline CDR1 is GTSNPN and CDR2 is SVGIG (reference sequence). There are 10 residues in the CDR3. Trimming took 7 bases from V and 7 from J, leaving 10 bases between them. CDR3 sequence (DNA): TGTGCCTACTACACCGTTGAAGCTTTCTTT. Translating it yields CAYYTVEAFF.

V usage is TRBV18 and J usage is TRBJ1-2; 10 bases line up with TRBD1. Germline loops: CDR1 KGHSH, CDR2 LQKENI. V lost 6 bases and J lost 8; bases outside the gene matches: 3. The CDR3 sequence is 12 residues long. The DNA of the CDR3 is TGTGCCAGCTCCGGGACAGGGGCAGGCTACACCTTC. Its protein is CASSGTGAGYTF.

V gene TRBV28 combines with J gene TRBJ2-2; TRBD1 agrees at 7 bases. This CDR3 has 14 amino acids. Germline-derived CDR1 and CDR2 are MDHEN and SYDVKM. The J segment lost 5 bases and the V segment lost 7 bases, leaving 7 bases of the junction unmatched. This CDR3 reads CASIPGTDTGELFF. The CDR3 DNA reads TGTGCCAGCATTCCCGGGACAGATACCGGGGAGCTGTTTTTT.

This CDR3 is CASSSGLETNYGYTF. CDR3 nucleotide sequence: TGTGCCAGCAGCTCAGGACTCGAAACTAACTATGGCTACACCTTC. This chain uses TRBV13 with TRBJ1-2; D ambiguous. This CDR3 has 15 residues. Trimming pared 4 bases from V and 0 bases from J, leaving 12 bases between. Germline CDR1 reads PRHDT; CDR2 reads FYEKMQ (reference sequence).

The rearrangement links TRBV19 to TRBJ2-2, with D uncertain. The germline gives CDR1 LNHDA, CDR2 SQIVND (reference sequence). Trimming pared 7 bases from V and 0 bases from J, leaving 12 bases between. The CDR3 spans 15 residues. In nucleotides, the CDR3 is TGTGCCAGTACCCCCCAGTCTGCGAACACCGGGGAGCTGTTTTTT. This translates into CASTPQSANTGELFF.

The genes are TRBV5-1 and TRBJ2-5; 7 nucleotides line up with TRBD2. From germline, CDR1 is SGHRS and CDR2 YFSETQ. Unmatched junction bases numbered 14, after V lost 4 bases and J lost 5 bases. This CDR3 spans 16 amino acids. DNA for the CDR3: TGCGCCAGCAGCGTAGACCGGGACTACAACAGGGAGACCCAGTACTTC. Protein product: CASSVDRDYNRETQYF. Complete variable domain (other parts from reference TRBV5-1 and TRBJ2-5): KAGVTQTPRYLIKTRGQQVTLSCSPISGHRSVSWYQQTPGQGLQFLFEYFSETQRNKGNFPGRFSGRQFSNSRSEMNVSTLELGDSALYLCASSVDRDYNRETQYFGPGTRLLVL.

The J gene is TRBJ1-2, the V gene TRBV6-5; perhaps TRBD1 as D (5 bases). V shed 4 bases and J shed 4 bases, with 7 bases lying between them. This CDR3 is built from 12 residues. Germline CDR1 and CDR2: MNHEY and SVGAGI. The CDR3 sequence is CASSFQGYGYTF. The CDR3, as DNA: TGTGCCAGCAGTTTCCAGGGCTATGGCTACACCTTC.

V usage is TRBV11-2 and J usage is TRBJ2-1, with TRBD2 identical over 8 bases. Unmatched junction bases numbered 7, after V lost 2 bases and J lost 1 base. Per germline, CDR1 SGHAT and CDR2 FQNNGV. The CDR3 is 17 residues long. CDR3 DNA: TGTGCCAGCAGCTTATTAGCGGGGAGAGGTTCCTACAATGAGCAGTTCTTC. Translation gives CASSLLAGRGSYNEQFF.

This sequence joins TRBV6-1 and TRBJ2-1; D call uncertain. From germline, CDR1 is MNHNS and CDR2 SASEGT. Trimming removed 3 bases from V and 0 bases from J, with 6 bases in between. This CDR3 spans 14 amino acids. The CDR3 reads CASSEAGSYNEQFF. In nucleotides, the CDR3 is TGTGCCAGCAGTGAGGCAGGCTCCTACAATGAGCAGTTCTTC.

This clone was seen just once. This chain links TRBV7-9 with TRBJ1-1; 7 bases map to TRBD1. The germline V gene encodes CDR1 SEHNR and CDR2 FQNEAQ (reference sequence). The CDR3 covers 13 residues. Trimming cost V 4 bases and J 8 bases; bases outside gene matches: 7. The CDR3 coding sequence is TGTGCCAGCAGCTCAGGGACAGAGGCAGAAGCTTTCTTT. It specifies CASSSGTEAEAFF.

The rearrangement joins TRBV7-6 to TRBJ2-6; 8 nucleotides match TRBD1. The CDR3 is 18 residues long. The V gene's germline CDR1 is SGHVS and CDR2 FNYEAQ. V gave up 5 bases and J gave up 3 bases; unmatched junction bases: 12. CDR3 bases: TGTGCCAGCAGCGGAGAGGGGGGACAGGCCGTTGGGGCCAACGTCCTGACTTTC. Amino acid sequence: CASSGEGGQAVGANVLTF. Drawing the rest from reference TRBV7-6 and TRBJ2-6, the complete variable domain is GAGVSQSPRYKVTKRGQDVALRCDPISGHVSLYWYRQALGQGPEFLTYFNYEAQQDKSGLPNDRFSAERPEGSISTLTIQRTEQRDSAMYRCASSGEGGQAVGANVLTFGAGSRLTVL.

The chain carries TRBV15 and TRBJ2-1, with D possibly TRBD2 on 6 matching bases. The V end was cut by 0 bases, the J end by 6 bases, with 9 bases between. The CDR3 consists of 14 residues. Per the germline V gene, CDR1 is LNHNV and CDR2 is YYDKDF (reference sequence). The CDR3 protein is CATSREGLTNEQFF. The CDR3 DNA reads TGTGCCACCAGCAGAGAGGGACTTACCAATGAGCAGTTCTTC.

This chain's CDR3 is CASSPSSGTGFYEQYF. DNA of the CDR3: TGTGCCAGTAGTCCCAGCTCCGGGACAGGGTTCTACGAGCAGTACTTC. The chain couples TRBV19 to TRBJ2-7; 9 bases are shared with TRBD1. The ends lost 5 bases at V and 3 bases at J; junction bases unmatched: 11. This CDR3 is 16 amino acids long. Germline values: CDR1 LNHDA, CDR2 SQIVND (reference sequence). The complete variable domain, with remaining parts taken from reference TRBV19 and TRBJ2-7, reads DGGITQSPKYLFRKEGQNVTLSCEQNLNHDAMYWYRQDPGQGLRLIYYSQIVNDFQKGDIAEGYSVSREKKESFPLTVTSAQKNPTAFYLCASSPSSGTGFYEQYFGPGTRLTVT.

The rearrangement links TRBV29-1 to TRBJ1-1; D ambiguous. V was pared by 8 bases and J by 1 base, with 8 bases between. Germline-derived CDR1 and CDR2 are SQVTM and ANQGSEA. This CDR3 is 11 amino acids long. CDR3 bases: TGCAGCTCTTACTCGAACACTGAAGCTTTCTTT. Translated: CSSYSNTEAFF.

The V and J genes are TRBV5-4 and TRBJ2-1, with a weak D call TRBD2 (5 bases). Germline values: CDR1 SGHNT, CDR2 YYREEE (reference sequence). The CDR3 sequence is 11 residues long. V shed 9 bases and J shed 8 bases, with 12 bases lying between them. The CDR3 region is CATGVVDEQFF. The CDR3 DNA reads as TGTGCCACCGGGGTGGTTGATGAGCAGTTCTTC. Drawing the rest from reference TRBV5-4 and TRBJ2-1, the complete variable domain is ETGVTQSPTHLIKTRGQQVTLRCSSQSGHNTVSWYQQALGQGPQFIFQYYREEENGRGNFPPRFSGLQFPNYSSELNVNALELDDSALYLCATGVVDEQFFGPGTRLTVL.

The J gene is TRBJ1-4, the V gene TRBV2, with 7 bases identical to TRBD1. In germline, CDR1 is SNHLY, CDR2 FYNNEI. The CDR3 has 15 amino acids. After removal of 6 bases from V and 7 bases from J, the junction contained 11 bases not matched to a gene. Written as DNA, the CDR3 is TGTGCCAGCAGGGCGACAGGGAATGGGTTTGAAAAACTGTTTTTT. Its protein is CASRATGNGFEKLFF.

The CDR3 sequence is CASSLLAGGPDTQYF. The CDR3 nucleotides are TGCGCCAGCAGCTTGTTGGCGGGGGGGCCGGATACGCAGTATTTT. The chain joins TRBV5-1 to TRBJ2-3, with TRBD2 identical over 9 bases. The CDR3 consists of 15 residues. V lost 1 base to trimming and J lost 6 bases; unmatched junction nucleotides: 6. Germline V gives CDR1 SGHRS, CDR2 YFSETQ.

The chain uses TRBV6-5 and TRBJ1-1, with D hard to call. CDR1 is MNHEY, CDR2 SVGAGI, per germline. Deletions cut 4 bases from V and 5 bases from J, with 14 bases between. This CDR3 comprises 14 residues. CDR3 in amino acids: CASSLNVRGTEAFF. In DNA, the CDR3 is TGTGCCAGCAGTTTAAATGTACGGGGAACTGAAGCTTTCTTT.

V gene TRBV7-9 combines with J gene TRBJ1-1; TRBD1 might be the D (5 bases). Trimming took 4 bases from V and 0 from J, leaving 15 bases between them. CDR3 length: 16 residues. Germline CDR1 SEHNR, CDR2 FQNEAQ (reference sequence). CDR3 protein: CASSSGTSKMNTEAFF. The CDR3 DNA reads TGTGCCAGCAGCTCAGGGACTTCCAAAATGAACACTGAAGCTTTCTTT.

This rearrangement joins TRBV6-6 to TRBJ1-6; 10 bases fit TRBD1. The CDR3 totals 14 residues. J lost 10 bases, V lost 6 bases, and 6 bases had no gene match. The V gene's germline CDR1 is MNHNY and CDR2 SVGAGI (reference sequence). The CDR3 region is CASRSTGGGSPLHF. CDR3 bases: TGTGCCAGCAGATCGACAGGGGGCGGGTCACCCCTCCACTTT.

The chain employs TRBV7-2 and TRBJ2-3, with TRBD2 matching 8 bases. The CDR3 length is 15 residues. After removal of 5 bases from V and 3 bases from J, the junction contained 7 bases not matched to a gene. Germline V gene sequence: CDR1 SGHTA, CDR2 FQGNSA. The CDR3 is CASSLTGGATDTQYF. CDR3 bases: TGTGCCAGCAGCCTCACGGGGGGGGCAACAGATACGCAGTATTTT. Full variable domain (outside the CDR3, taken from reference TRBV7-2 and TRBJ2-3): GAGVSQSPSNKVTEKGKDVELRCDPISGHTALYWYRQSLGQGLEFLIYFQGNSAPDKSGLPSDRFSAERTGGSVSTLTIQRTQQEDSAVYLCASSLTGGATDTQYFGPGTRLTVL.

This clone has just one count. The chain has TRBV4-1 and TRBJ2-5; 8 bases map to TRBD1. The germline V gene has CDR1 MGHRA and CDR2 YSYEKL. The CDR3 covers 17 residues. The V segment lost 4 bases and the J segment 1 base; nucleotides outside the gene matches: 11. CDR3 sequence reads: CASSPLGQGLFQETQYF. The CDR3 nucleotides are TGCGCCAGCAGCCCCCTAGGACAGGGTCTATTCCAAGAGACCCAGTACTTC.

This clone was picked up one time. The chain uses TRBV6-1 and TRBJ2-1, with 10 bases lining up with TRBD2. V dropped 4 bases and J dropped 4; count of bases not matched to a gene: 13. The CDR3 spans 18 residues. Germline V lookup: CDR1 MNHNS, CDR2 SASEGT. CDR3 DNA sequence: TGTGCCAGCAGTGTAACCAGTCCCGGGACTAGCGAGTACAATGAGCAGTTCTTC. Its protein is CASSVTSPGTSEYNEQFF.

The J gene is TRBJ1-1, the V gene TRBV20-1; the D is unclear. The germline V gene encodes CDR1 DFQATT and CDR2 SNEGSKA (reference sequence). Trimming stripped 5 bases from V and 7 bases from J, with 11 bases between. This CDR3 has 11 residues. The CDR3 is CSAPTAFEAFF. The CDR3 DNA reads TGCAGTGCTCCCACTGCGTTTGAAGCTTTCTTT.

The rearrangement links TRBV6-1 to TRBJ2-1; no clear D gene. V was pared by 10 bases and J by 0 bases, with 4 bases between. Per germline, CDR1 MNHNS and CDR2 SASEGT. The CDR3 extends over 11 amino acids. The CDR3 coding sequence is TGTGCCACCAACTCCTACAATGAGCAGTTCTTC. Translation: CATNSYNEQFF.

This clone has just a few counts. The same CDR3 arises from other DNA sequences in this sample as well. The V and J genes are TRBV4-3 and TRBJ2-5; 7 nucleotides line up with TRBD2. The V gene end was trimmed by 1 base and the J gene end by 5 bases; junction bases not matched to a gene: 4. CDR1 is LGHNA and CDR2 is YSLEER in the germline V gene. CDR3 length equals 14 residues. CDR3 sequence: CASSQGLRGETQYF. The CDR3 DNA reads TGCGCCAGCAGCCAAGGTCTGCGGGGGGAGACCCAGTACTTC.

This chain links TRBV5-4 with TRBJ2-1, with D perhaps matching TRBD2 (5 bases). Germline V gene data show CDR1 as SGHNT and CDR2 as YYREEE (reference sequence). The germline V and J ends were trimmed by 3 bases and 9 bases, with 13 bases remaining between them. The CDR3 has 13 amino acids. The CDR3 DNA is TGTGCCAGCAGCTCCTCTCTAGCCGGTGAGCAGTTCTTC. Amino acid sequence: CASSSSLAGEQFF.